One sample yielded the 21 T cell receptor beta chains listed below, sequenced in a study of cytomegalovirus exposure and HLA in healthy donors. Primers: 60 Vbeta forward and 13 Jbeta reverse. Produced via immunoSEQ multiplex PCR; TCRdb's table is partial and in-frame only. The sample contains roughly 66,000 clones, around three quarters of which appear only once. Source material: PBMCs. The receptors come from a man aged 50 or older in good health and CMV-seronegative.

J is TRBJ2-2 and V is TRBV19; the D gene is possibly TRBD2 (5 bases). With 10 bases removed from V and 4 bases from J, the gap between germline ends came to 25 bases. The CDR3 sequence is 17 residues long. The germline V gene has CDR1 LNHDA and CDR2 SQIVND (reference sequence). CDR3 sequence: CATIKSPGSVGTGELFF. The DNA of the CDR3 is TGTGCCACCATAAAGAGCCCGGGAAGCGTTGGCACCGGGGAGCTGTTTTTT.

The genes are TRBV28 and TRBJ2-2; 7 bases align to TRBD1. Germline CDR1 and CDR2: MDHEN and SYDVKM. Trimming cost V 6 bases and J 1 base; bases outside gene matches: 5. The CDR3 extends over 15 amino acids. CDR3 DNA: TGTGCCAGCAGATTGGGACAGAGGAACACCGGGGAGCTGTTTTTT. Its translation: CASRLGQRNTGELFF.

This sequence joins TRBV2 and TRBJ1-6; D is uncertain. The CDR3 runs to 14 residues. The V gene lost 6 bases and the J gene lost 0 bases, with 6 bases spanning the gap. The germline CDR1 and CDR2 sequences are SNHLY and FYNNEI. Here the CDR3 reads CASSGSSYNSPLHF. The CDR3 region has the DNA TGTGCCAGCAGCGGGAGCTCCTATAATTCACCCCTCCACTTT.

This clone was detected a few times. The chain employs TRBV28 and TRBJ1-1; D remains unclear. The V end was cut by 4 bases, the J end by 1 base, with 19 bases between. The CDR3 runs 17 residues. The germline gives CDR1 MDHEN, CDR2 SYDVKM. CDR3 amino acids: CASSSMPSPGPNTEAFF. The CDR3 region has the DNA TGTGCCAGCAGTTCAATGCCTTCCCCAGGCCCGAACACTGAAGCTTTCTTT.

The chain uses TRBV11-2 and TRBJ1-1; D is possibly TRBD1 (5 bases). Looked up from germline, CDR1 is SGHAT and CDR2 is FQNNGV. Deletions cut 1 base from V and 5 bases from J, with 8 bases between. The CDR3 totals 13 residues. The CDR3 DNA follows: TGTGCCAGCAGCTTAGGGGGGAGGACTGAAGCTTTCTTT. Its protein is CASSLGGRTEAFF.

For this clone: Other DNA sequences in the sample encode the same CDR3. The gene calls are TRBV30 and TRBJ1-5; 9 positions match TRBD1. Germline CDR1 and CDR2: GTSNPN and SVGIG (reference sequence). V was pared by 5 bases and J by 4 bases, with 3 bases of the junction left unmatched. The length of the CDR3 is 13 residues. CDR3 region: CAWSGTGNQPQHF. The DNA for the CDR3 is TGTGCCTGGTCCGGGACAGGGAATCAGCCCCAGCATTTT.

The chain couples TRBV12-5 to TRBJ2-7; 7 bases fit TRBD1. The CDR3 totals 17 residues. CDR1 is LGHNT, CDR2 FRNRAP, per germline. V shed 2 bases and J 2 bases; nucleotides not matched to a gene: 12. The CDR3 here is CASGLPDPGTVAYEQYF. Written as DNA, the CDR3 is TGTGCTAGTGGTTTGCCCGACCCCGGGACAGTTGCCTACGAGCAGTACTTC.

The CDR3 DNA reads as TGTGCCAGCAGTCAAAACACTGAAGCTTTCTTT. It codes for CASSQNTEAFF. This chain joins TRBV27 and TRBJ1-1; D not resolved. Germline values: CDR1 MNHEY, CDR2 SMNVEV (reference sequence). The V gene lost 5 bases and the J gene lost 2 bases, with 3 bases spanning the gap. This CDR3 contains 11 residues.

This clone was observed a few times. The V gene is TRBV5-1, the J gene TRBJ1-2; tentative D call: TRBD1 (6 bases). Trimming stripped 4 bases from V and 1 base from J, with 11 bases between. Germline values: CDR1 SGHRS, CDR2 YFSETQ. The CDR3 has 14 residues. The DNA of the CDR3 is TGCGCCAGCAGCCAACAGGGTTTTAACTATGGCTACACCTTC. Its translation: CASSQQGFNYGYTF.

This clone has just one count. The chain carries TRBV5-1 and TRBJ1-1, with TRBD1 as a possible D gene (6 bases). V was cut by 2 bases and J by 0 bases, with 14 bases left in between. Germline CDR1 reads SGHRS; CDR2 reads YFSETQ. The CDR3 loop spans 16 amino acids. The CDR3 here is CASSLTDRNMNTEAFF. The DNA for the CDR3 is TGCGCCAGCAGCTTAACCGACAGGAACATGAACACTGAAGCTTTCTTT.

The gene calls are TRBV5-6 and TRBJ1-4; possible D gene TRBD1, 6 bases. Germline CDR1 and CDR2: SGHDT and YYEEEE. This CDR3 has 14 amino acids. Trimming stripped 3 bases from V and 2 bases from J, with 8 bases between. CDR3 in amino acids: CASSSGATNEKLFF. Written as DNA, the CDR3 is TGTGCCAGCAGCTCAGGGGCGACTAATGAAAAACTGTTTTTT.

The CDR3 loop reads CASSLDRVGEQYF. CDR3 sequence (DNA): TGCGCCAGCAGCTTGGACAGGGTAGGGGAGCAGTACTTC. The chain links TRBV5-1 to TRBJ2-7, with D perhaps TRBD1 (6 bases). CDR3 length: 13 residues. V was clipped by 0 bases and J by 7 bases, with 11 bases between them. CDR1 and CDR2 from the germline V gene are SGHRS and YFSETQ.

J is TRBJ1-1 and V is TRBV19; D is unresolved. The length of the CDR3 is 11 residues. The V gene's germline CDR1 is LNHDA and CDR2 SQIVND (reference sequence). Trimming cost V 10 bases and J 0 bases, with 6 bases left between them. The CDR3 coding sequence is TGTGCCACCTCGTTGAACACTGAAGCTTTCTTT. Amino acid sequence: CATSLNTEAFF.

This clone showed up just once. This chain joins TRBV7-9 and TRBJ1-4, with D maybe TRBD1 (6 bases). This CDR3 has 15 residues. Trimming pared 1 base from V and 8 bases from J, leaving 14 bases between. Germline assignment: CDR1 SEHNR and CDR2 FQNEAQ (reference sequence). This CDR3 is CASSLGQGQNEKLFF. CDR3 bases: TGTGCCAGCAGCTTAGGTCAGGGGCAGAACGAAAAACTGTTTTTT.

The chain recombines TRBV5-1 with TRBJ1-1, with no clear D. The germline V and J ends were trimmed by 4 bases and 4 bases, with 20 bases remaining between them. The CDR3 has 16 amino acids. Germline CDR1 SGHRS, CDR2 YFSETQ. As DNA, the CDR3 is TGCGCCAGCAGCCCCGAGGGTGGCGGGCTTGGCACTGAAGCTTTCTTT. It specifies CASSPEGGGLGTEAFF.

This clone was observed a handful of times. This chain joins TRBV29-1 and TRBJ2-1, with 7 bases that match TRBD2. V was clipped by 5 bases and J by 4 bases; unmatched bases: 8. From germline, CDR1 is SQVTM and CDR2 ANQGSEA. CDR3 length: 14 residues. Written as DNA, the CDR3 is TGCAGCGTTCTCCTAGCGGAGGTATACAATGAGCAGTTCTTC. Amino acid sequence: CSVLLAEVYNEQFF.

This rearrangement joins TRBV11-2 to TRBJ1-1; TRBD1 agrees at 8 bases. With 1 base clipped from V and 0 bases from J, the junction kept 4 bases outside the gene matches. CDR1 SGHAT and CDR2 FQNNGV come from the germline V gene. The CDR3 consists of 16 residues. CDR3 in DNA: TGTGCCAGCAGCTTAGTTGCAGGGGGCATGAACACTGAAGCTTTCTTT. This gives the protein CASSLVAGGMNTEAFF.

V gene TRBV7-9 combines with J gene TRBJ2-1, with 8 positions matching TRBD2. The germline gives CDR1 SEHNR, CDR2 FQNEAQ (reference sequence). The CDR3 covers 17 residues. The V gene end was trimmed by 1 base and the J gene end by 0 bases; junction bases not matched to a gene: 5. This CDR3 is CASSLERGRSSYNEQFF. CDR3 in DNA: TGTGCCAGCAGCTTAGAGCGGGGGAGAAGCTCCTACAATGAGCAGTTCTTC.

The chain joins TRBV30 to TRBJ1-5, with D possibly TRBD1 on 6 matching bases. The CDR3 consists of 17 residues. Germline CDR1 and CDR2: GTSNPN and SVGIG (reference sequence). V lost 0 bases and J 4 bases, leaving 19 bases between the germline ends. CDR3 in amino acids: CAWSVGPGQRKNQPQHF. CDR3 nucleotides: TGTGCCTGGAGTGTGGGCCCGGGACAAAGAAAGAATCAGCCCCAGCATTTT.

The V call is TRBV27, the J call TRBJ2-7; 7 nucleotides match TRBD1. The length of the CDR3 is 13 residues. Per the germline V gene, CDR1 is MNHEY and CDR2 is SMNVEV (reference sequence). V gave up 8 bases and J gave up 5 bases; unmatched junction bases: 9. CDR3 residues: CASGPRQGHEQYF. CDR3 nucleotide sequence: TGTGCCAGCGGCCCCCGACAGGGTCACGAGCAGTACTTC.

This clone was seen just once. The chain combines TRBV30 with TRBJ1-1; D ambiguous. CDR3 length equals 13 residues. Trimming cost V 3 bases and J 0 bases, with 8 bases left between them. From germline, CDR1 is GTSNPN and CDR2 SVGIG (reference sequence). The CDR3 loop is CAWRRLMNTEAFF. The CDR3 nucleotides read TGTGCCTGGAGGCGCCTGATGAACACTGAAGCTTTCTTT.